This T cell receptor (beta chain) was identified during a study of regulatory T cells in long-lasting Graves disease. Regarding the study as a whole: Persistent disease samples used TRBV28, TRBJ1-2 and TRBJ2-5 preferentially. Patients with persistent Graves' had lower TCR diversity than newly diagnosed patients.

The time point: persistent/refractory GD, antithyroid drugs over 5 years with positive TRAb. Construction of the TCR library relied on RNA isolated from PBMCs. Roughly 9 milliliters of peripheral blood went into EDTA tubes. Per germline, CDR1 SGHTA and CDR2 FQGNSA. This CDR3 has 12 amino acids. Trimming pared 1 base from V and 12 bases from J, leaving 7 bases between. Arm-PCR of CDR3 regions and iRepertoire HTBI primers were used to build TCR beta libraries. Each CDR3 protein gets one entry after TCRdb re-called the multiplex PCR reads with MiXCR. In the table there are approximately 290,000 distinct CDR3 sequences, roughly a fifth of which are singletons. This clonotype was observed at least ten times. The antigen is not known.

The source material was peripheral blood mononuclear cells (PBMCs), sampled when the disease was refractory, from a patient treated with antithyroid drugs. V and J are TRBV7-2 and TRBJ2-6; D ambiguous. The clonotype was recovered from a female donor with Graves disease. CDR3 coding DNA: TGTGCCAGCAGCTTAGAGGGCGGCGTCCTGACTTTC. This sequence encodes CASSLEGGVLTF. Full variable domain (missing parts from reference TRBV7-2 and TRBJ2-6): GAGVSQSPSNKVTEKGKDVELRCDPISGHTALYWYRQSLGQGLEFLIYFQGNSAPDKSGLPSDRFSAERTGGSVSTLTIQRTQQEDSAVYLCASSLEGGVLTFGAGSRLTVL.